This T cell receptor (beta chain) originates from a study of T-cell memory formation after mild COVID-19. Study results and limitations: Memory cells collected pre-infection included some clones that later responded, suggesting cross-reactive memory joined. Later expanders leaned CD4+, whereas day 15 to 85 contracting clones were balanced CD4/CD8.

As regards this clonotype: Its target is not known.

cDNA libraries for TCR alpha and TCR beta, carrying sample barcodes and UMIs, came from 5'RACE with constant-segment primers. TCRdb itself ran the 5' RACE reads through MiXCR, one entry per CDR3 protein. This table holds tens of thousands of distinct CDR3 sequences, around 13% found once. The CDR3 totals 17 residues. V lost 2 bases and J lost 3; bases outside the gene matches: 12. Sequenced material: PBMCs or a T cell subset sorted from them (not recorded which). The J gene is TRBJ2-7, the V gene TRBV12-3 or TRBV12-4, with TRBD2 matching 8 bases. This clonotype originated in an adult woman who had mild COVID-19 (a few samples of this study predate the infection). Cell type and time point are not known. CDR3 in DNA: TGTGCCAGCAGTTTAACGACTGCCCTCGGGACTAGCTACGAGCAGTACTTC. It codes for CASSLTTALGTSYEQYF.